These 5 T cell receptor beta chains were sequenced from one sample in a study of T cells in Graves' hyperthyroidism and ophthalmopathy. The source material, RNA transcripts, was used to amplify TCR beta CDR3 regions. HTBI primers were employed in a first-round RT-PCR of the TCR CDR3. TCRdb reprocessed the multiplex PCR reads via MiXCR and lists one record per CDR3 protein. Among some 360,000 distinct CDR3 sequences listed, 15% to 20% were seen once. The sequencing input was blood. All receptors come from a woman aged 35 to 49 with Graves' ophthalmopathy.

This clonotype was detected ten times or more. The chain is built from TRBV6-1 and TRBJ2-5, with D perhaps matching TRBD2 (5 bases). V was pared by 1 base and J by 3 bases, with 15 bases between. CDR3 length: 16 amino acids. Germline V lookup: CDR1 MNHNS, CDR2 SASEGT. CDR3 in DNA: TGTGCCAGCAGTGAAGGGGCCGGACTTCTGAAAGAGACCCAGTACTTC. Translation: CASSEGAGLLKETQYF.

This clonotype was seen many times. The rearrangement uses TRBV6-2 or TRBV6-3 and TRBJ2-7, with D tentatively TRBD1 (6 bases). With 0 bases removed from V and 1 base from J, the gap between germline ends came to 10 bases. This CDR3 comprises 15 residues. Germline V lookup: CDR1 MNHEY, CDR2 SVGEGT. CDR3 sequence: CASSYSGARSYEQYF. The CDR3 DNA sequence: TGTGCCAGCAGTTACTCGGGGGCGCGGTCCTACGAGCAGTACTTC.

The sample holds many counts of this clonotype. V is TRBV13 and J is TRBJ1-1, with 8 nucleotides matching TRBD1. Trimming removed 3 bases from V and 5 bases from J; junction bases left unmatched: 5. The CDR3 has 14 residues. Germline V gives CDR1 PRHDT, CDR2 FYEKMQ (reference sequence). The CDR3 spells CASSFRTGLTEAFF. DNA of the CDR3: TGTGCCAGCAGCTTCCGGACAGGGCTAACTGAAGCTTTCTTT.

Ten or more counts support this clonotype. The rearrangement links TRBV6-2 or TRBV6-3 to TRBJ2-6, with 10 nucleotides matching TRBD2. This CDR3 has 18 amino acids. Germline V gives CDR1 MNHEY, CDR2 SVGEGT. The J segment lost 0 bases and the V segment lost 5 bases, leaving 7 bases of the junction unmatched. In DNA form, the CDR3 reads TGTGCCAGCAGTATAACTAGCGGGACGATCTCTGGGGCCAACGTCCTGACTTTC. It encodes CASSITSGTISGANVLTF.

At least ten counts were recorded for this clonotype. This chain links TRBV7-8 with TRBJ2-7, with D possibly TRBD2 on 6 matching bases. This CDR3 has 15 amino acids. Deletions cut 6 bases from V and 7 bases from J, with 22 bases between. CDR1 and CDR2 (germline): SGHVS, FQNEAQ. As DNA, the CDR3 is TGTGCCAGCAGGACAACCGGGACCGGAGGGGATGAGCAGTACTTC. It is translated as CASRTTGTGGDEQYF.